These 20 T cell receptor beta chains came from one sample sequenced in a study of cytomegalovirus exposure and HLA in healthy donors. With 60 Vbeta and 13 Jbeta primers, the PCR was carried out. The method was immunoSEQ multiplex PCR; TCRdb's version includes in-frame clones alone and lacks a portion of them. Of fewer than 250,000 clones in the sample, roughly four fifths were seen once. The specimen sequenced was PBMCs. The receptors derive from a woman aged 50 to 60 in good health and CMV-seropositive.

This clone was picked up one time. This sequence joins TRBV15 and TRBJ2-7; the D gene is possibly TRBD1 (5 bases). Trimming removed 0 bases from V and 5 bases from J, with 14 bases in between. The CDR3 length is 15 residues. CDR1 and CDR2 from the germline V gene are LNHNV and YYDKDF (reference sequence). The CDR3 DNA reads TGTGCCACCAGCAGAGATCAGGCCAGGGCGGACGAGCAGTACTTC. Residues: CATSRDQARADEQYF.

The rearrangement uses TRBV29-1 and TRBJ2-3; TRBD1 matches 12 bases. The germline gives CDR1 SQVTM, CDR2 ANQGSEA. The CDR3 has 13 residues. CDR3 sequence (DNA): TGCAGGGGACAGGGGGCTGGCACAGATACGCAGTATTTT. This sequence encodes CRGQGAGTDTQYF.

The J gene is TRBJ1-1, the V gene TRBV7-3; 11 positions agree with TRBD1. Losses at the gene ends were 5 bases for V and 3 bases for J; bases not matched to a gene: 5. The CDR3 totals 15 residues. Germline V gives CDR1 SGHTA, CDR2 FQGTGA. The CDR3 nucleotides read TGTGCCAGCAGCCCGTCGGACAGGGGGCACACTGAAGCTTTCTTT. This codes for CASSPSDRGHTEAFF.

The sample holds one count of this clone. The genes are TRBV19 and TRBJ1-5; a weak D match, TRBD1 (5 bases). The CDR3 has 16 amino acids. Germline V CDR1 and CDR2: LNHDA, SQIVND (reference sequence). V was trimmed by 5 bases and J by 3 bases, leaving 17 bases between them. The CDR3 region is CASSESGTVSNQPQHF. The CDR3 nucleotides read TGTGCCAGTAGTGAAAGCGGGACTGTATCCAATCAGCCCCAGCATTTT.

The rearrangement uses TRBV11-1 and TRBJ2-7, with TRBD1 matching 12 bases. Germline CDR1 is SGHAT and CDR2 is FQDESV (reference sequence). CDR3 length: 16 amino acids. V lost 4 bases and J lost 4; bases outside the gene matches: 8. CDR3: CASSSSRDRGPYEQYF. CDR3 sequence (DNA): TGTGCCAGCAGCTCTTCTCGGGACAGGGGGCCTTACGAGCAGTACTTC.

V and J are TRBV5-8 and TRBJ1-1, with D possibly matching TRBD1 (6 bases). The CDR3 extends over 18 amino acids. V shed 1 base and J shed 3 bases, with 22 bases lying between them. Germline V gene lookup returns CDR1 SGHTS and CDR2 YDEGEE. CDR3 loop: CASSLFRGGGLPDTEAFF. As DNA, the CDR3 is TGTGCCAGCAGCTTGTTCCGAGGGGGGGGGTTACCGGACACTGAAGCTTTCTTT.

The rearrangement links TRBV5-6 to TRBJ2-7, with 11 bases aligning to TRBD1. CDR1 is SGHDT, CDR2 YYEEEE, per germline. The CDR3 sequence is 16 residues long. J lost 2 bases, V lost 4 bases, and 8 bases had no gene match. The CDR3 sequence is CASSGGTGGETYEQYF. CDR3 coding DNA: TGTGCCAGCAGCGGCGGGACAGGGGGAGAAACCTACGAGCAGTACTTC. Filled out from reference TRBV5-6 and TRBJ2-7, the complete variable domain reads DAGVTQSPTHLIKTRGQQVTLRCSPKSGHDTVSWYQQALGQGPQFIFQYYEEEERQRGNFPDRFSGHQFPNYSSELNVNALLLGDSALYLCASSGGTGGETYEQYFGPGTRLTVT.

The chain employs TRBV4-1 and TRBJ1-2; 8 bases line up with TRBD1. The CDR3 is 15 residues long. Trimming took 3 bases from V and 3 from J; bases not matched to a gene: 6. The germline V gene has CDR1 MGHRA and CDR2 YSYEKL. The CDR3 DNA reads TGCGCCAGCAGCCAGGAGCAGGGGGCGTACTATGGCTACACCTTC. Encoded protein: CASSQEQGAYYGYTF.

The V and J genes are TRBV5-1 and TRBJ1-3; TRBD1 matches 8 bases. The CDR3 contains 16 residues. V shed 2 bases, J shed 6 bases, and the junction held 10 bases outside the gene matches. Germline lookup yields CDR1 SGHRS and CDR2 YFSETQ. CDR3 nucleotide sequence: TGCGCCAGCAGCTTAGGGACAGGACTAGCGTCAAACACCATATATTTT. Translation gives CASSLGTGLASNTIYF.

This clone was counted only a few times. The gene calls are TRBV6-5 and TRBJ1-1, with 7 bases fitting TRBD1. The CDR3 totals 14 residues. After removal of 6 bases from V and 1 base from J, the junction contained 5 bases not matched to a gene. Per the germline V gene, CDR1 is MNHEY and CDR2 is SVGAGI. CDR3 bases: TGTGCCAGCAGCCCGACAGGGAGGAACACTGAAGCTTTCTTT. Amino acid sequence: CASSPTGRNTEAFF.

This clone was seen only once. The chain couples TRBV27 to TRBJ2-7, with a possible D match to TRBD2 (6 bases). Germline V lookup: CDR1 MNHEY, CDR2 SMNVEV (reference sequence). V lost 4 bases, J lost 0 bases, and 13 bases lay in between. The CDR3 spans 15 residues. This CDR3 is CASSYAGPSSYEQYF. The CDR3 coding sequence is TGTGCCAGCAGTTACGCGGGGCCTAGCTCCTACGAGCAGTACTTC.

This chain connects TRBV7-2 to TRBJ2-1; 7 bases fit TRBD2. Looked up from germline, CDR1 is SGHTA and CDR2 is FQGNSA. CDR3 length: 14 amino acids. The trim removed 2 bases at V and 9 bases at J, leaving 7 bases unmatched. CDR3 in DNA: TGTGCCAGCAGCTTACTCGGGGGGTCCACTGAGCAGTTCTTC. Its protein is CASSLLGGSTEQFF.

This clone came up once. This rearrangement joins TRBV6-1 to TRBJ2-5; the D gene is possibly TRBD1 (6 bases). V was shortened by 0 bases and J by 4 bases, with 15 bases between the two germline ends. Germline V gene data show CDR1 as MNHNS and CDR2 as SASEGT. This CDR3 has 16 residues. CDR3 in amino acids: CASSEALGGAVETQYF. The CDR3 DNA reads as TGTGCCAGCAGTGAAGCGCTTGGGGGCGCGGTAGAGACCCAGTACTTC.

This clone appeared a single time. The rearrangement uses TRBV4-3 and TRBJ2-5; possible D gene TRBD1, 5 bases. Germline-derived CDR1 and CDR2 are LGHNA and YSLEER. Deletions cut 0 bases from V and 1 base from J, with 12 bases between. The CDR3 contains 16 residues. The CDR3 DNA follows: TGCGCCAGCAGCCAAGAAGATTGGGGCAGCCAAGAGACCCAGTACTTC. As protein: CASSQEDWGSQETQYF.

The V gene is TRBV6-5, the J gene TRBJ2-7; 7 nucleotides align to TRBD2. With 2 bases clipped from V and 7 bases from J, the junction kept 8 bases outside the gene matches. Germline V gene sequence: CDR1 MNHEY, CDR2 SVGAGI. CDR3 size: 14 residues. As DNA, the CDR3 is TGTGCCAGCAGTTACGAAAGCGGGACGCGGGAGCAGTACTTC. Translating gives CASSYESGTREQYF.

This chain joins TRBV7-9 and TRBJ2-5; 9 nucleotides line up with TRBD1. Germline values: CDR1 SEHNR, CDR2 FQNEAQ (reference sequence). J was trimmed by 5 bases and V by 3 bases; bases with no gene match: 7. The CDR3 is made up of 15 amino acids. CDR3 region: CASSFRDRVSETQYF. CDR3 in DNA: TGTGCCAGCAGCTTTAGGGACAGGGTCTCGGAGACCCAGTACTTC.

The chain combines TRBV27 with TRBJ2-7; 10 positions match TRBD1. CDR1 MNHEY and CDR2 SMNVEV come from the germline V gene (reference sequence). The junction had 8 bases not matched to a gene; V was cut back by 6 bases and J by 3 bases. The CDR3 sequence is 15 residues long. The CDR3 nucleotides read TGTGCCAGCAGCCTAGGACAGGGGGAAGGCTACGAGCAGTACTTC. It yields the protein CASSLGQGEGYEQYF.

The chain recombines TRBV7-3 with TRBJ2-6; a weak D match, TRBD1 (6 bases). This CDR3 comprises 16 residues. Looked up from germline, CDR1 is SGHTA and CDR2 is FQGTGA. The V end lost 5 bases, the J end lost 0 bases, and 11 bases lay between the germline ends. The CDR3 bases are TGTGCCAGCAGCCCCTTGGGGGCCTCTGGGGCCAACGTCCTGACTTTC. Protein sequence: CASSPLGASGANVLTF. Full variable domain (remainder filled in from reference TRBV7-3 and TRBJ2-6): GAGVSQTPSNKVTEKGKYVELRCDPISGHTALYWYRQSLGQGPEFLIYFQGTGAADDSGLPNDRFFAVRPEGSVSTLKIQRTERGDSAVYLCASSPLGASGANVLTFGAGSRLTVL.

V is TRBV28 and J is TRBJ2-7; D may be TRBD2 (6 bases). Trimming left V 6 bases short and J 3 bases short, with 15 bases between. CDR1 is MDHEN, CDR2 SYDVKM, per germline. The CDR3 consists of 14 residues. This CDR3 reads CASRSGLSFYEQYF. CDR3 nucleotides: TGTGCCAGCAGGTCGGGACTGTCGTTCTACGAGCAGTACTTC.

The rearrangement joins TRBV5-1 to TRBJ2-7; maybe TRBD1 (6 bases). The V gene lost 4 bases and the J gene lost 6 bases, with 20 bases spanning the gap. The V gene's germline CDR1 is SGHRS and CDR2 YFSETQ. This CDR3 is built from 15 residues. The CDR3 coding sequence is TGCGCCAGCAGCAGGGGACAACCCGACGTAGTCGAGCAGTACTTC. This codes for CASSRGQPDVVEQYF.